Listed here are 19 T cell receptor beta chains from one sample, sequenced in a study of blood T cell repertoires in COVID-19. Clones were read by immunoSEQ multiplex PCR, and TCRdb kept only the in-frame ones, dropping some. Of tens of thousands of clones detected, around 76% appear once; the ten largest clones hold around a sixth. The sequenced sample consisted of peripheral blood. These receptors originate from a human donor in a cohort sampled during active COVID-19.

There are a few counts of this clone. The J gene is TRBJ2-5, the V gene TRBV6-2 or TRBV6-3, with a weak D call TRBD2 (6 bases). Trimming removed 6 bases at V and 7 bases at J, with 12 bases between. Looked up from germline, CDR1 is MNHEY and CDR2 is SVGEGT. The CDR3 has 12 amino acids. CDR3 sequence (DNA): TGTGCCAGCAGCCTGTGGCGGGGGACCCAGTACTTC. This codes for CASSLWRGTQYF.

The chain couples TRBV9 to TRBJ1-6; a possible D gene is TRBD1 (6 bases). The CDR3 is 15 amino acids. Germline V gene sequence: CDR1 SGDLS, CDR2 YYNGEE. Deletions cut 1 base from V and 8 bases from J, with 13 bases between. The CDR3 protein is CASSVQGHRDSPLHF. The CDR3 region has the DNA TGTGCCAGCAGCGTACAGGGGCACCGAGATTCACCCCTCCACTTT. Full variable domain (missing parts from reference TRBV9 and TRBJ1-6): DSGVTQTPKHLITATGQRVTLRCSPRSGDLSVYWYQQSLDQGLQFLIQYYNGEERAKGNILERFSAQQFPDLHSELNLSSLELGDSALYFCASSVQGHRDSPLHFGNGTRLTVT.

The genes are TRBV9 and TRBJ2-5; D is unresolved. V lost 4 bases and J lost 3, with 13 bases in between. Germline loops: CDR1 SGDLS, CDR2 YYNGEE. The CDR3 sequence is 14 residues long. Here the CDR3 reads CASSPGNIEETQYF. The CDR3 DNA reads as TGTGCCAGCAGCCCAGGAAATATCGAAGAGACCCAGTACTTC.

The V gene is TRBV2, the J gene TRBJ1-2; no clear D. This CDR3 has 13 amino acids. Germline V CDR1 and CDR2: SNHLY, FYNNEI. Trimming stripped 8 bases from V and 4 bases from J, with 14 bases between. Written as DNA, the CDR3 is TGTGCCAGCGCGGGAGGCTGGGCCTATGGCTACACCTTC. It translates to CASAGGWAYGYTF.

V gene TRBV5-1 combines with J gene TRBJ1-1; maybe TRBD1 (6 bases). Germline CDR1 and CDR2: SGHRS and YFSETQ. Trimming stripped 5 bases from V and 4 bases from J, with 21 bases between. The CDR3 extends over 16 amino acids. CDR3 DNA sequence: TGCGCCAGCAGGATGACGCCACAGGGATCGGGCACTGAAGCTTTCTTT. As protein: CASRMTPQGSGTEAFF.

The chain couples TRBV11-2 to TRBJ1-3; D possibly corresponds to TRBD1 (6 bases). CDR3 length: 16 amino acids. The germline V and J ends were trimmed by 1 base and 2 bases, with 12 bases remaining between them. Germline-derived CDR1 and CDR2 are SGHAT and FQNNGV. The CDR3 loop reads CASSLAQGGPGNTIYF. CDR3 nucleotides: TGTGCCAGCAGCTTAGCCCAAGGGGGACCTGGAAACACCATATATTTT.

CDR3 sequence reads: CASSSTQGAYNEQFF. The CDR3 coding sequence is TGCGCCAGCAGCTCAACACAGGGAGCCTACAATGAGCAGTTCTTC. V is TRBV5-1 and J is TRBJ2-1, with D maybe TRBD1 (6 bases). Germline CDR1 is SGHRS and CDR2 is YFSETQ. This CDR3 has 15 amino acids. V was pared by 3 bases and J by 2 bases, with 12 bases between.

CDR3 protein: CASSADRSSNNEQFF. The DNA for the CDR3 is TGTGCCAGCAGCGCGGACAGGTCCTCTAACAATGAGCAGTTCTTC. The chain combines TRBV7-3 with TRBJ2-1, with 7 bases lining up with TRBD1. The CDR3 sequence is 15 residues long. From germline, CDR1 is SGHTA and CDR2 FQGTGA. The V segment lost 5 bases and the J segment 5 bases; nucleotides outside the gene matches: 9.

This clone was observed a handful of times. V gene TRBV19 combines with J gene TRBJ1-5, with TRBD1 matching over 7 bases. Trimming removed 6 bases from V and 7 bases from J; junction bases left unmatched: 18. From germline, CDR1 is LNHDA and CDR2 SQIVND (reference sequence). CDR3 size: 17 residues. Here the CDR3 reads CASSRKAQGVRDQPQHF. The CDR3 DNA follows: TGTGCCAGTAGCCGTAAGGCGCAGGGGGTAAGGGACCAGCCCCAGCATTTT.

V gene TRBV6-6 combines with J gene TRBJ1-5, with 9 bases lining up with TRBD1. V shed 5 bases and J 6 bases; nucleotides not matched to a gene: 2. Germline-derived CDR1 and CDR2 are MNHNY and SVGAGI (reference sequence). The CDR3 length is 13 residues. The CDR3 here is CASSTGGSQPQHF. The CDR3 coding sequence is TGTGCCAGCAGTACAGGGGGCAGTCAGCCCCAGCATTTT.

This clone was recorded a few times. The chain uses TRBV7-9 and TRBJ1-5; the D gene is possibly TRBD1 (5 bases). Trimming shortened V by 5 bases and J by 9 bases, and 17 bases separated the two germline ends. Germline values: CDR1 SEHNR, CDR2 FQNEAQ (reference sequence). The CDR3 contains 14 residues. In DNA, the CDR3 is TGTGCCAGCAGCGGGGAAGCTGGGGCGTTGCCCCAGCATTTT. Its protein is CASSGEAGALPQHF.

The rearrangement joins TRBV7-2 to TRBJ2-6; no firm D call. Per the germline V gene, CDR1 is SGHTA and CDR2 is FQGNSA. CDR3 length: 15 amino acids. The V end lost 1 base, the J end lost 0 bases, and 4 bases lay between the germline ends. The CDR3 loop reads CASSLDGSGANVLTF. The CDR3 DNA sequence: TGTGCCAGCAGCTTAGACGGCTCTGGGGCCAACGTCCTGACTTTC.

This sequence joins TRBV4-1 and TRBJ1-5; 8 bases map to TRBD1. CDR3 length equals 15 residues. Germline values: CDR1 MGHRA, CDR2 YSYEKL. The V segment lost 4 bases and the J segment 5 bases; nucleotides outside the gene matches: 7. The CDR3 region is CASSRSQGEDQPQHF. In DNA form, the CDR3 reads TGCGCCAGCAGCCGCTCACAGGGGGAGGATCAGCCCCAGCATTTT.

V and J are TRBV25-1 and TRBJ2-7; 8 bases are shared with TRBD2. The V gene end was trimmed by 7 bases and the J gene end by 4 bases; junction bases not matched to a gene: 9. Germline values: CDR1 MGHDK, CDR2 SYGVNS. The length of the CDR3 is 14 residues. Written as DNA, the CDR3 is TGTGCCAGCACCCCGGGGGGGGAAGGGTACGAGCAGTACTTC. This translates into CASTPGGEGYEQYF.

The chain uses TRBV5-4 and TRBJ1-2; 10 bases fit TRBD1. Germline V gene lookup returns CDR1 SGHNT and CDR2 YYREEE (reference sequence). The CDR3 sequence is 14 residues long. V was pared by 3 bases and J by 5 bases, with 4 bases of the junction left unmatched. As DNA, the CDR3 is TGTGCCAGCAGCTCGCGGGACAGGGGATATGGCTACACCTTC. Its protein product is CASSSRDRGYGYTF.

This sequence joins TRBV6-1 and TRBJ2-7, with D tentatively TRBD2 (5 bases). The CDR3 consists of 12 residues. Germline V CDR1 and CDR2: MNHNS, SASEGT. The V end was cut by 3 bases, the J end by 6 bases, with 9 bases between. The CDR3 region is CASSERRREQYF. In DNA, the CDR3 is TGTGCCAGCAGTGAGCGGAGGCGCGAGCAGTACTTC.

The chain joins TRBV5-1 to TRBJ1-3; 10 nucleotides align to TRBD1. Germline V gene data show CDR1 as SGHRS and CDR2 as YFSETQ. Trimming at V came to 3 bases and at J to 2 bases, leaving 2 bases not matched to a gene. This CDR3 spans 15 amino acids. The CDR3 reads CASSSTGGTGNTIYF. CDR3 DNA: TGCGCCAGCAGCTCGACAGGGGGCACTGGAAACACCATATATTTT.

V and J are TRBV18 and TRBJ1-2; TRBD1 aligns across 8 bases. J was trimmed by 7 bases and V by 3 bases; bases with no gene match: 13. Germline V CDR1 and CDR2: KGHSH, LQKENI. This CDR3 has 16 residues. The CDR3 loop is CASSPQTLGQGAGYTF. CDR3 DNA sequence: TGTGCCAGCTCACCCCAAACTCTCGGACAGGGTGCTGGCTACACCTTC.

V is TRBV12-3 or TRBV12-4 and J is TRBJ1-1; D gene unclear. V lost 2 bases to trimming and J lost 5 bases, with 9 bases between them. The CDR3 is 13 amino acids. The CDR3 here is CASSLLAATEAFF. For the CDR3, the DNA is TGTGCCAGCAGTTTACTAGCCGCGACTGAAGCTTTCTTT.